This section outlines one TCR beta chain sequence together with its context. Its target is not known. V was pared by 5 bases and J by 2 bases, with 6 bases of the junction left unmatched. Germline lookup yields CDR1 KGHDR and CDR2 SFDVKD. The CDR3 has 15 amino acids. These data originate in a study of T cell responses to AZD1222 COVID-19 vaccine. Doses given second, at about 4 or about 12 weeks, were pooled. This table comes from immunoSEQ multiplex PCR, and its TCRdb copy is limited to in-frame clones, with some not included. In the table there are 150,000 or so clones, 91% of which are singletons. Regarding the study as a whole: Repertoire sampling occurred only after the peak T cell response. The sample set comprised mostly white British donors with more females, and clonal diversity was possibly underestimated. The span of vaccine-associated CD4 TCRs extended across spike, with dominance at 160-218 and 743-854.

The sequencing used peripheral blood, collected 28 days after the second AZD1222 dose. The TCR sequence derives from an adult who received the AZD1222 COVID-19 vaccine. The genes are TRBV24-1 and TRBJ2-7; TRBD2 aligns across 9 bases. In nucleotides, the CDR3 is TGTGCCACCAGTGTTCAGACTAGCGGACCCTACGAGCAGTACTTC. It translates to CATSVQTSGPYEQYF.